What follows are 29 T cell receptor beta chains derived from one specimen sequenced in a study of shared clonotypes between healthy human individuals (dated by TCRdb to about 2020). Library preparation employed the immunoSEQ multiplex PCR assay. Not all clones reach the TCRdb copy of this immuneACCESS table, which keeps in-frame sequences only. Checked studies attribute under half of the gap to unresolved V genes and leave the rest unexplained. This sample has 850,000 to 1,100,000 clones in its table, and 70% to 80% of those were observed once. 0.89% of the sample is taken by the ten largest. The sequencing sample was made of memory CD4+ T cells from PBMCs. The cell subset or site label, read with the paper, signifies: CD45RA-negative fraction. These receptor sequences come from a man younger than 30 in good health. Some clones in this sample may be carry-over from other donors' samples.

This chain connects TRBV4-1 to TRBJ1-1; D gene ambiguous. Between the trimmed V and J ends, which lost 0 bases and 4 bases, there was a span of 15 bases. The CDR3 spans 16 residues. CDR1 and CDR2 (germline): MGHRA, YSYEKL. The CDR3 sequence is CASSQDRLGISTEAFF. The CDR3 bases are TGCGCCAGCAGCCAAGATAGGTTAGGGATATCCACTGAAGCTTTCTTT.

The V gene is TRBV9, the J gene TRBJ2-3; TRBD2 aligns across 9 bases. The CDR3 loop spans 16 amino acids. V dropped 0 bases and J dropped 5; count of bases not matched to a gene: 7. Germline lookup yields CDR1 SGDLS and CDR2 YYNGEE. The CDR3 DNA reads TGTGCCAGCAGCGTAGCGGGAGCGGGAGGTTTAGATACGCAGTATTTT. It codes for CASSVAGAGGLDTQYF.

With respect to this clone: Other DNA sequences in the sample encode the same CDR3. The chain links TRBV5-1 to TRBJ2-1; D is ambiguous. Germline loops: CDR1 SGHRS, CDR2 YFSETQ. V dropped 1 base and J dropped 5 bases, with 7 bases sitting between them. The CDR3 extends over 13 amino acids. This CDR3 reads CASSLTGDNEQFF. CDR3 nucleotide sequence: TGCGCCAGCAGCTTGACGGGCGACAATGAGCAGTTCTTC.

Notes on this clone: A junction end diverges from the germline sequence, so it may reflect a read error. The rearrangement links TRBV11-2 to TRBJ1-4, with D perhaps matching TRBD1 (6 bases). The CDR3 totals 15 residues. Looked up from germline, CDR1 is SGHAT and CDR2 is FQNNGV. CDR3 DNA sequence: TGTGCTAGCAGCGCCGGGACATGGGGCGGTGAAAAACTGTTTTTT. Protein product: CASSAGTWGGEKLFF.

The rearrangement uses TRBV5-1 and TRBJ2-6; tentative D call: TRBD2 (5 bases). This CDR3 contains 15 residues. CDR1 is SGHRS, CDR2 YFSETQ, per germline. Trimming pared 0 bases from V and 2 bases from J, leaving 6 bases between. The CDR3 spells CASSLEAAGANVLTF. Here the CDR3 DNA reads TGCGCCAGCAGCTTGGAAGCGGCTGGGGCCAACGTCCTGACTTTC.

Notes on this clone: The same CDR3 also results from other DNA sequences found in this sample. J is TRBJ2-3 and V is TRBV28; TRBD2 agrees at 7 bases. The CDR3 length is 15 residues. Germline V gives CDR1 MDHEN, CDR2 SYDVKM. V gave up 6 bases and J gave up 1 base; unmatched junction bases: 7. The CDR3 coding sequence is TGTGCCAGCAGCCCGGGGGGTTCGGGCACAGATACGCAGTATTTT. This gives the protein CASSPGGSGTDTQYF.

The chain has TRBV2 and TRBJ2-3; TRBD1 might be the D (5 bases). The length of the CDR3 is 13 residues. The germline gives CDR1 SNHLY, CDR2 FYNNEI. V was shortened by 4 bases and J by 2 bases, with 7 bases between the two germline ends. This CDR3 reads CASSGQNTDTQYF. The DNA of the CDR3 is TGTGCCAGCAGTGGACAGAACACAGATACGCAGTATTTT.

This chain connects TRBV28 to TRBJ1-1; D may be TRBD1 (6 bases). V lost 7 bases, J lost 1 base, and 13 bases lay in between. The V gene's germline CDR1 is MDHEN and CDR2 SYDVKM. CDR3 size: 14 residues. The CDR3 region is CASTPGGANTEAFF. CDR3 nucleotides: TGTGCCAGCACACCCGGGGGGGCGAACACTGAAGCTTTCTTT.

The chain couples TRBV5-1 to TRBJ2-5, with D uncertain. Germline lookup yields CDR1 SGHRS and CDR2 YFSETQ. The V end lost 0 bases, the J end lost 4 bases, and 7 bases lay between the germline ends. The CDR3 has 13 residues. The CDR3 nucleotides are TGCGCCAGCAGCTTGGGCGCCCCAGAGACCCAGTACTTC. It specifies CASSLGAPETQYF.

The J gene is TRBJ2-2, the V gene TRBV30; 8 nucleotides line up with TRBD2. The CDR3 totals 17 residues. Germline CDR1 GTSNPN, CDR2 SVGIG (reference sequence). After removal of 3 bases from V and 1 base from J, the junction contained 10 bases not matched to a gene. Written as DNA, the CDR3 is TGTGCCTGGAGCACCCGACTAGCGTCCCTGAACACCGGGGAGCTGTTTTTT. Protein: CAWSTRLASLNTGELFF.

The chain joins TRBV29-1 to TRBJ2-5, with 8 nucleotides matching TRBD1. The trim removed 7 bases at V and 5 bases at J, leaving 15 bases unmatched. This CDR3 contains 15 residues. CDR1 is SQVTM and CDR2 is ANQGSEA in the germline V gene. Written as DNA, the CDR3 is TGCAGCGCACCGCCACCCCAGGGGGCGCGGGAGACCCAGTACTTC. It codes for CSAPPPQGARETQYF.

The chain recombines TRBV18 with TRBJ1-2; TRBD1 aligns across 7 bases. Germline lookup yields CDR1 KGHSH and CDR2 LQKENI. This CDR3 region has 14 residues. The V gene end was trimmed by 3 bases and the J gene end by 7 bases; junction bases not matched to a gene: 8. The CDR3 here is CASSPQGVRSGYTF. The CDR3 DNA reads TGTGCCAGCTCACCGCAGGGGGTCCGCTCTGGCTACACCTTC.

The V gene is TRBV28, the J gene TRBJ1-5; maybe TRBD1 (6 bases). The CDR3 totals 13 residues. Germline values: CDR1 MDHEN, CDR2 SYDVKM. Trimming pared 6 bases from V and 4 bases from J, leaving 10 bases between. CDR3 in amino acids: CASRRQVNQPQHF. CDR3 sequence (DNA): TGTGCCAGCAGGCGACAGGTAAATCAGCCCCAGCATTTT.

This clone was counted once. The J gene is TRBJ1-2, the V gene TRBV5-1; D might be TRBD1 (5 bases). The CDR3 has 13 amino acids. Trimming pared 1 base from V and 7 bases from J, leaving 11 bases between. Germline V gives CDR1 SGHRS, CDR2 YFSETQ. The CDR3 is CASSLSGFFGYTF. The CDR3 DNA is TGCGCCAGCAGCTTGTCAGGGTTTTTTGGCTACACCTTC.

The count of this clone is one. The V and J genes are TRBV5-1 and TRBJ1-1; TRBD1 is a possible D gene (6 bases). CDR3 length: 14 amino acids. V was cut by 8 bases and J by 0 bases, with 14 bases left in between. Germline V CDR1 and CDR2: SGHRS, YFSETQ. The CDR3 region is CASSGTLMNTEAFF. As DNA, the CDR3 is TGCGCCAGTTCCGGGACACTCATGAACACTGAAGCTTTCTTT.

This chain joins TRBV19 and TRBJ2-3; 9 bases are shared with TRBD2. Germline CDR1 reads LNHDA; CDR2 reads SQIVND (reference sequence). CDR3 length equals 14 residues. J lost 5 bases, V lost 4 bases, and 4 bases had no gene match. The CDR3 here is CASSNSGRGDTQYF. As DNA, the CDR3 is TGTGCCAGTAGTAATAGCGGGAGAGGAGATACGCAGTATTTT.

The chain combines TRBV7-9 with TRBJ1-3; 8 bases map to TRBD1. With 7 bases clipped from V and 4 bases from J, the junction kept 12 bases outside the gene matches. This CDR3 is built from 16 residues. Germline V gene lookup returns CDR1 SEHNR and CDR2 FQNEAQ (reference sequence). CDR3 loop: CASNPVAGGAGNTIYF. The CDR3 DNA sequence: TGTGCCAGCAACCCTGTTGCAGGGGGCGCCGGAAACACCATATATTTT.

The chain carries TRBV5-1 and TRBJ1-2, with a possible D match to TRBD1 (5 bases). In germline, CDR1 is SGHRS, CDR2 YFSETQ. The CDR3 spans 13 residues. The germline V and J ends were trimmed by 0 bases and 7 bases, with 10 bases remaining between them. This chain's CDR3 is CASSLEGRLGYTF. CDR3 DNA: TGCGCCAGCAGCTTGGAGGGGAGACTTGGCTACACCTTC.

To note about this clone: The same CDR3 arises from other DNA sequences in this sample as well. V usage is TRBV28 and J usage is TRBJ1-2; D remains ambiguous. This CDR3 is 12 amino acids long. The V end was cut by 5 bases, the J end by 6 bases, with 10 bases between. Looked up from germline, CDR1 is MDHEN and CDR2 is SYDVKM. The CDR3 nucleotides are TGTGCCAGCAGTCCCCCCGGGCATGGCTACACCTTC. Amino acid sequence: CASSPPGHGYTF.

This clone was observed a few times. This chain links TRBV5-1 with TRBJ2-1, with D hard to call. Germline lookup yields CDR1 SGHRS and CDR2 YFSETQ. V lost 4 bases, J lost 10 bases, and 18 bases lay in between. This CDR3 region has 14 residues. CDR3 in amino acids: CASSRTDAGREQFF. In DNA form, the CDR3 reads TGCGCCAGCAGCCGGACGGACGCCGGAAGGGAGCAGTTCTTC. Full variable domain (missing parts from reference TRBV5-1 and TRBJ2-1): KAGVTQTPRYLIKTRGQQVTLSCSPISGHRSVSWYQQTPGQGLQFLFEYFSETQRNKGNFPGRFSGRQFSNSRSEMNVSTLELGDSALYLCASSRTDAGREQFFGPGTRLTVL.

The CDR3 here is CASRGLLTDTQYF. DNA of the CDR3: TGTGCCAGCAGGGGACTCCTCACAGATACGCAGTATTTT. This chain uses TRBV27 with TRBJ2-3; D may be TRBD2 (6 bases). Trimming removed 6 bases at V and 2 bases at J, with 9 bases between. CDR1 and CDR2 from the germline V gene are MNHEY and SMNVEV (reference sequence). This CDR3 comprises 13 residues.

This clone appeared once. V and J are TRBV7-2 and TRBJ2-4; D is perhaps TRBD1 (5 bases). CDR3 length: 15 residues. V lost 1 base and J 1 base, leaving 8 bases between the germline ends. Germline V gives CDR1 SGHTA, CDR2 FQGNSA. In DNA, the CDR3 is TGTGCCAGCAGCTTAGAAGGGGCGGCCAAAAACATTCAGTACTTC. Translating it yields CASSLEGAAKNIQYF.

The rearrangement joins TRBV19 to TRBJ1-5; the D is unclear. Germline lookup yields CDR1 LNHDA and CDR2 SQIVND (reference sequence). V was clipped by 4 bases and J by 6 bases, with 10 bases between them. The CDR3 has 13 amino acids. CDR3 nucleotide sequence: TGTGCCAGTAGTACCCTTGCATTTCAGCCCCAGCATTTT. Its translation: CASSTLAFQPQHF.

This clone was counted at least ten times. This chain connects TRBV27 to TRBJ2-3, with 8 positions matching TRBD1. From germline, CDR1 is MNHEY and CDR2 SMNVEV (reference sequence). V dropped 2 bases and J dropped 6; count of bases not matched to a gene: 10. The CDR3 sequence is 16 residues long. CDR3 residues: CASSLRTGSGWDTQYF. In DNA, the CDR3 is TGTGCCAGCAGTTTAAGGACAGGGTCAGGGTGGGATACGCAGTATTTT.

The gene calls are TRBV28 and TRBJ1-3; maybe TRBD1 (5 bases). Trimming removed 3 bases at V and 4 bases at J, with 13 bases between. The CDR3 has 15 amino acids. Germline lookup yields CDR1 MDHEN and CDR2 SYDVKM. The CDR3: CASSFRGVSGNTIYF. DNA of the CDR3: TGTGCCAGCAGTTTCCGGGGGGTCTCCGGAAACACCATATATTTT.

This clone appeared a single time. This chain joins TRBV5-1 and TRBJ2-2; weak D call: TRBD1 (6 bases). From germline, CDR1 is SGHRS and CDR2 YFSETQ. This CDR3 region has 16 residues. Deletions cut 4 bases from V and 5 bases from J, with 18 bases between. The CDR3 DNA sequence: TGCGCCAGCAGCCCAACAGGGAATTCGGTAACCGGGGAGCTGTTTTTT. This sequence encodes CASSPTGNSVTGELFF.

The CDR3 is CATGQGALTNEQFF. As DNA, the CDR3 is TGCGCCACGGGACAGGGGGCGCTTACGAATGAGCAGTTCTTC. V and J are TRBV5-1 and TRBJ2-1, with TRBD1 matching 12 bases. The CDR3 spans 14 residues. After removal of 9 bases from V and 7 bases from J, the junction contained 8 bases not matched to a gene. The V gene's germline CDR1 is SGHRS and CDR2 YFSETQ.

There are a few counts of this clone. Germline is not matched at one junction end, which may reflect a read error. V gene TRBV2 combines with J gene TRBJ2-5; unclear D gene. This CDR3 region has 13 residues. The germline V gene has CDR1 SNHLY and CDR2 FYNNEI. The CDR3 DNA follows: TGTGCCAGCAGGGAAGATGTAGCAGAGACCCAGTACTTC. It specifies CASREDVAETQYF. The variable domain in full, completed from reference TRBV2 and TRBJ2-5, reads EPEVTQTPSHQVTQMGQEVILRCVPISNHLYFYWYRQILGQKVEFLVSFYNNEISEKSEIFDDQFSVERPDGSNFTLKIRSTKLEDSAMYFCASREDVAETQYFGPGTRLLVL.

This clone was counted a few times. The sample carries other DNA sequences with the same CDR3. The V call is TRBV30, the J call TRBJ2-7; possible D gene TRBD1, 5 bases. V dropped 2 bases and J dropped 6 bases, with 8 bases sitting between them. CDR1 is GTSNPN, CDR2 SVGIG, per germline (reference sequence). This CDR3 spans 11 amino acids. CDR3 sequence: CAWSWGGEQYF. CDR3 nucleotides: TGTGCCTGGAGTTGGGGCGGCGAGCAGTACTTC.